This TCR beta chain was identified during a study of cytomegalovirus exposure and HLA in healthy donors. CDR3 length: 13 amino acids. V was pared by 5 bases and J by 4 bases, with 11 bases between. CDR1 SGHAT and CDR2 FQNNGV come from the germline V gene. 13 Jbeta primers and 60 Vbeta primers were used for the PCR. Profiling relied on immunoSEQ multiplex PCR, and the TCRdb table lists in-frame clones only, not all of them. This sample has 150,000 or so clones, with approximately 72% found just once. Sequencing input: PBMCs. V usage is TRBV11-2 and J usage is TRBJ1-1; possible D gene TRBD1, 5 bases. The TCR comes from a female donor in good health and CMV-seronegative. The CDR3 region has the DNA TGTGCCAGCAGCATTGACAGATCCACTGAAGCTTTCTTT. Translated: CASSIDRSTEAFF.